This TCR beta chain was profiled in a study of T cell responses to AZD1222 COVID-19 vaccine (dated by TCRdb to the early 2020s). The study in broad terms: Because spike-specific TCR depth and breadth did not differ between the two schedules, AZD1222 recipients who got a second dose at roughly 4 weeks were pooled with those who got a second dose at roughly 12 weeks. TCR sequencing covered some 240 trial participants: nearly 210 given two doses of AZD1222 and around 25 given two doses of MenACWY control vaccine. Trial participants were enrolled into age subgroups of 18-55, 56-69 and 70-plus years, which contained roughly 150, 30 and 60 TCR-sequenced participants, respectively.

The CDR3 regions of human TCRbeta chains were analyzed by immunosequencing. Processing in the source paper ran as follows. Repertoire TCRs were checked for matches against a reference library of SARS-CoV-2-specific TCRs that had been generated using the MIRA antigen-specificity platform. Breadth was defined as the fraction of unique TCRs that were SARS-CoV-2-associated. Depth was defined as the fraction of total T cells that were SARS-CoV-2-associated. Each spike-specific TCR was assigned to its reactive spike region and to a CD4 or CD8 class using the MIRA data. Log10-transformed breadth and depth values were compared by one-way ANOVA with Sidak's multiple comparisons tests. TCRdb took this table from immuneACCESS and kept in-frame rearrangements with V and J called. Such tables lack part of the clones; where checked against another copy, unresolved V genes explain under half of the gap, and the rest is unexplained. D and trimming come from the DNA, and the V and J calls and clone size come from that table. The sample table contains 130,000 or so clones; only one count was recorded for 80% to 90% of them. The ten largest clones take up just under 9.5% of the sample.

Overall results and qualifications from the work: Because no day 14 peak-response samples were available, repertoires were characterized only after the peak T cell response. Only five to seven AZD1222 recipients were SARS-CoV-2 seropositive at baseline, limiting conclusions about previously exposed vaccinees. Participants were mostly white British and included more females than males, and it was suggested by the authors that clonal diversity may have been underestimated. Spike-specific TCR breadth and depth rose significantly after two AZD1222 doses compared with day 0 and with MenACWY recipients. Nearly half of unique spike-specific TCRs reportedly recognized epitopes outside regions mutated in the B.1.351 and B.1.1.7 variants. The vaccine-associated CD4 TCRs covered the entire spike protein, and the dominant responses fell in regions 160-218 and 743-854. The 56-69-year group was small, and its depth increase did not reach significance, likely because of low power.

In the germline V gene, CDR1 corresponds to SNHLY and CDR2 to FYNNEI. From the cysteine up to the phenylalanine, the CDR3 has a length of 13 residues. Only the CDR3 part of the read is kept: 39 bases, read in frame from the first base. Trimming takes 5 bases from V and 0 bases from J, and the germline ends sit 7 bases apart. The label giving this sample's time point can be read as: baseline before first vaccination. Vaccinee samples were obtained from the UK trials COV001 and COV002, which included a single-blind randomized controlled phase 2/3 trial of AZD1222 (ChAdOx1 nCoV-19) in healthy adults. Trial participant PBMC samples were collected at day 0 and day 28 after the second dose for TCRbeta chain sequencing. This clone was recorded a few times. No cognate antigen has been identified for it. Per-nucleotide qualities are absent, and no much larger clonotype sits a single base away.

The sequence joins TRBV2 to TRBJ1-2, with the D gene uncertain. The material was peripheral blood, obtained on day 0 of AZD1222 vaccination. The sequence was collected from an adult in good health. The DNA reads TGTGCCAGCAGTCCCGGCACTAACTATGGCTACACCTTC. This gives the protein CASSPGTNYGYTF.